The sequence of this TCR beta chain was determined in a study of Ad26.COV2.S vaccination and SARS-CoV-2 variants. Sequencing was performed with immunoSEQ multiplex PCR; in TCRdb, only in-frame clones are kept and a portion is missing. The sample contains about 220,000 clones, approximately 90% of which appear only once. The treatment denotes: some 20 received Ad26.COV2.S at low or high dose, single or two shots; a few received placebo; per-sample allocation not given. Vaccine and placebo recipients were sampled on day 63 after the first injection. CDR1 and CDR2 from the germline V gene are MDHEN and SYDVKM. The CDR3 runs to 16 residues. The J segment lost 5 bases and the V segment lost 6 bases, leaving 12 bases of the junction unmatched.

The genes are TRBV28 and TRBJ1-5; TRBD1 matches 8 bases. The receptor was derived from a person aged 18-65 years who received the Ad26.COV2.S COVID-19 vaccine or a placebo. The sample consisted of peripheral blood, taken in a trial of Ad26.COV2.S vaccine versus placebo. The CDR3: CASRQLGQGGDQPQHF. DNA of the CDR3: TGTGCCAGCAGGCAACTCGGACAGGGCGGGGATCAGCCCCAGCATTTT.